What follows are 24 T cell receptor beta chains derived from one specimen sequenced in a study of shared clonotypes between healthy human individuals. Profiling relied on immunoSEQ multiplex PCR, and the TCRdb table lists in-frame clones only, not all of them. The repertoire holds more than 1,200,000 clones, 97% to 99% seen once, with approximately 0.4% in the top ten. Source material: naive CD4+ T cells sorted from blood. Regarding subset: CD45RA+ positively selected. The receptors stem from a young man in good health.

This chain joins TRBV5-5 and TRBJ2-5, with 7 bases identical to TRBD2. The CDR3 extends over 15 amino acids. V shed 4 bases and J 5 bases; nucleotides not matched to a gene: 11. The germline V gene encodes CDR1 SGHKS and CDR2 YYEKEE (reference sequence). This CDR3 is CASSGSGGVWETQYF. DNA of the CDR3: TGTGCCAGCAGCGGTTCGGGAGGAGTTTGGGAGACCCAGTACTTC.

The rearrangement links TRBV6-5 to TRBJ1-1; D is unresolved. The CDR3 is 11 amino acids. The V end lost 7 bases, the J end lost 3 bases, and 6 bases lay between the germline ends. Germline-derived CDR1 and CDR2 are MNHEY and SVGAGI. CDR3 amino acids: CASTRDTEAFF. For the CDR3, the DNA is TGTGCCAGCACGAGAGACACTGAAGCTTTCTTT.

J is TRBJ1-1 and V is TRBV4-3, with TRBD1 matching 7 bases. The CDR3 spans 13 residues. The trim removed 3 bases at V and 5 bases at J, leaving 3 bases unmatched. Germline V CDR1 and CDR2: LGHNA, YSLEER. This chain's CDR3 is CASSQDRLTEAFF. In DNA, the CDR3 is TGCGCCAGCAGCCAGGACAGGTTAACTGAAGCTTTCTTT.

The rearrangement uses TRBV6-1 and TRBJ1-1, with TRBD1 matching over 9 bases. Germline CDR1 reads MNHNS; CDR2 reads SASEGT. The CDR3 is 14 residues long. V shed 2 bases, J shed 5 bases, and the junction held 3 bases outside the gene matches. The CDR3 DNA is TGTGCCAGCAGTGAAAGACAGGGGGGAACTGAAGCTTTCTTT. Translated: CASSERQGGTEAFF.

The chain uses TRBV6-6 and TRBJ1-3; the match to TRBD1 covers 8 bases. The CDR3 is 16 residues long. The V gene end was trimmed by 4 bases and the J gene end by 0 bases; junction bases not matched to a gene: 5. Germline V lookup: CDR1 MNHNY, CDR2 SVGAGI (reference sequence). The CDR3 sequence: CASSFKGQVSGNTIYF. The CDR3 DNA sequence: TGTGCCAGCAGTTTTAAGGGACAGGTCTCTGGAAACACCATATATTTT.

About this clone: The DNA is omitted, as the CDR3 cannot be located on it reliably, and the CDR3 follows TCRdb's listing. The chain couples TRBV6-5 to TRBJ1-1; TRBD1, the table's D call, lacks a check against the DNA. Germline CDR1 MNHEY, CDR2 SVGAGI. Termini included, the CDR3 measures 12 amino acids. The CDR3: CASRAWGQGATF.

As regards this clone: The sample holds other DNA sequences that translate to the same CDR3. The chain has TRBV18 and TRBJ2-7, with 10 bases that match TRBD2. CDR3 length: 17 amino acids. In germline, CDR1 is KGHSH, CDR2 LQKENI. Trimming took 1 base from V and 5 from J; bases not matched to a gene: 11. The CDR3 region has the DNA TGTGCCAGCTCACCACTAGCCCTAGCGGGAGCTATGAACGAGCAGTACTTC. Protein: CASSPLALAGAMNEQYF.

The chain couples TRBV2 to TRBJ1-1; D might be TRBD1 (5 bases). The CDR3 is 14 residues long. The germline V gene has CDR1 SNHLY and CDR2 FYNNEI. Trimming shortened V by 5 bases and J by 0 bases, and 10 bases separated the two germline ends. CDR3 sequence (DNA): TGTGCCAGCAGTATGGGACGCATGAACACTGAAGCTTTCTTT. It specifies CASSMGRMNTEAFF.

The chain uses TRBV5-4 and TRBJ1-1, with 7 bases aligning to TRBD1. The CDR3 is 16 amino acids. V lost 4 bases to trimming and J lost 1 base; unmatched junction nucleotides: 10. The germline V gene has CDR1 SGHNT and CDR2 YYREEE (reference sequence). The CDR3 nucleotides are TGTGCCAGCAGCCAAACGCCAGGGGGACCGAACACTGAAGCTTTCTTT. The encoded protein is CASSQTPGGPNTEAFF.

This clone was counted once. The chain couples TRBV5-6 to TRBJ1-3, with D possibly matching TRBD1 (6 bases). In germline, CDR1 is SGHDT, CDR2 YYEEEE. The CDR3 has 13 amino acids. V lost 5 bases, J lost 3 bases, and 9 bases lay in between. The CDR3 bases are TGTGCCAGCAGAGAACAGGGTGGAAACACCATATATTTT. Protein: CASREQGGNTIYF.

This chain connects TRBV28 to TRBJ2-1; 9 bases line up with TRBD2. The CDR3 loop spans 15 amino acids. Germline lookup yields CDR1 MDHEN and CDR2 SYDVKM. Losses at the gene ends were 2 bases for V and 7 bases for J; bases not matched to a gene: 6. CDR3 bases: TGTGCCAGCAGTTTAGGCGGGAGGGCTAATAATGAGCAGTTCTTC. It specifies CASSLGGRANNEQFF.

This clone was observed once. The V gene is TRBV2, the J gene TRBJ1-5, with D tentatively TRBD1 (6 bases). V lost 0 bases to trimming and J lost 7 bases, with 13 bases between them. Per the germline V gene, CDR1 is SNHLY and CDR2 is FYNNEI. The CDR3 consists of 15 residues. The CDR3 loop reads CASSEAWDIRQPQHF. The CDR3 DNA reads TGTGCCAGCAGTGAAGCTTGGGACATTCGACAGCCCCAGCATTTT.

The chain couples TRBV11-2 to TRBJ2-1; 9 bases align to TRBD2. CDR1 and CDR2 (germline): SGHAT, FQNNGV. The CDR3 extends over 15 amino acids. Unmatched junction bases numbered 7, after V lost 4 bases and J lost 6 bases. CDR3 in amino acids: CASSSPSGIRNEQFF. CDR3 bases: TGTGCCAGCAGCTCACCTAGCGGGATCCGCAATGAGCAGTTCTTC.

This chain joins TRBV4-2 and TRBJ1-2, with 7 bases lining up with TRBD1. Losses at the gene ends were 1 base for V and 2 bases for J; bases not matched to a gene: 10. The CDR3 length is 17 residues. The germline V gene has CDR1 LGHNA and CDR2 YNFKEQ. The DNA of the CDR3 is TGTGCCAGCAGCCAAGTCACGCCTAAGACAGGGAACTATGGCTACACCTTC. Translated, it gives CASSQVTPKTGNYGYTF.

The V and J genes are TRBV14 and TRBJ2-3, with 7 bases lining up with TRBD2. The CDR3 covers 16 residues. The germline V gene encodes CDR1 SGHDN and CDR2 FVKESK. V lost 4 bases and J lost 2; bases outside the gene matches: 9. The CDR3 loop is CASSLTPGLNTDTQYF. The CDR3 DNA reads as TGTGCCAGCAGCCTAACACCGGGACTAAACACAGATACGCAGTATTTT.

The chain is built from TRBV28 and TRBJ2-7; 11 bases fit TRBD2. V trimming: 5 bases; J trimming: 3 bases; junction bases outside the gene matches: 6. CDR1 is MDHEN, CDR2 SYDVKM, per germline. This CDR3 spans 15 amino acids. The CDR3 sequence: CASSAGTSGFYEQYF. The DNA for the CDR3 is TGTGCCAGCAGTGCCGGGACTAGCGGCTTCTACGAGCAGTACTTC.

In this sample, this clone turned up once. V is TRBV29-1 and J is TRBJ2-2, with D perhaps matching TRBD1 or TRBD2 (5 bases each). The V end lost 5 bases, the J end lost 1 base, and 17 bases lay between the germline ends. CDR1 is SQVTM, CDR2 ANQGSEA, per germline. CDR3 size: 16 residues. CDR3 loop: CSVINPGRMNTGELFF. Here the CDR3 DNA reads TGCAGCGTTATAAACCCGGGACGGATGAACACCGGGGAGCTGTTTTTT.

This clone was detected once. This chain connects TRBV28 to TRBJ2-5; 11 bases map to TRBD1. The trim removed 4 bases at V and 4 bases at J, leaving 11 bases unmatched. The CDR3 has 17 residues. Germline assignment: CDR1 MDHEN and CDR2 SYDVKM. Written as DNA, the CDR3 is TGTGCCAGCAGTTCCGGACAGGGGGCGCCCCTTGGAGAGACCCAGTACTTC. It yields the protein CASSSGQGAPLGETQYF.

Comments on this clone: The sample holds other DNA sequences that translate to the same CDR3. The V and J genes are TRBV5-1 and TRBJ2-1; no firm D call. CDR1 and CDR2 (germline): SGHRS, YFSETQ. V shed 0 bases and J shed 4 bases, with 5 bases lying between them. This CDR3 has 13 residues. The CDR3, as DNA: TGCGCCAGCAGCTTGGGGGGTTACAATGAGCAGTTCTTC. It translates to CASSLGGYNEQFF.

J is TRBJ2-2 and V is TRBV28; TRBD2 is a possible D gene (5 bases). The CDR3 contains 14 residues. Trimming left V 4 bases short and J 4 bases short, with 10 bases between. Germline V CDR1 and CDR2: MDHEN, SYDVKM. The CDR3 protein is CASSSTDFTGELFF. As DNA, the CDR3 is TGTGCCAGCAGTTCAACGGACTTCACCGGGGAGCTGTTTTTT.

DNA for the CDR3: TGTGCCAGCAGTTTTTACAGGGGTGGTGCGCTCGAGCAGTACTTC. It specifies CASSFYRGGALEQYF. The chain combines TRBV28 with TRBJ2-7, with TRBD1 matching over 7 bases. CDR3 length equals 15 residues. Germline CDR1 and CDR2: MDHEN and SYDVKM. V lost 3 bases to trimming and J lost 6 bases; unmatched junction nucleotides: 11.

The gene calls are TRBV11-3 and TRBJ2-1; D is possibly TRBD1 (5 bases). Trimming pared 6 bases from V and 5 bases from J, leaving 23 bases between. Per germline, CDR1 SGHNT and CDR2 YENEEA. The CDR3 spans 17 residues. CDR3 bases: TGTGCCAGCAGTCCGAGGCCAGGGTCAGGACCTAACAATGAGCAGTTCTTC. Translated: CASSPRPGSGPNNEQFF.

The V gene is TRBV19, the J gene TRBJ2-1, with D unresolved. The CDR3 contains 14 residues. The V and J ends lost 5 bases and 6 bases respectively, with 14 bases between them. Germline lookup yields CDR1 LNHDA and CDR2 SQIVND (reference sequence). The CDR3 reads CASSERWPGNEQFF. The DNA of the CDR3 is TGTGCCAGTAGTGAGAGGTGGCCCGGCAATGAGCAGTTCTTC.

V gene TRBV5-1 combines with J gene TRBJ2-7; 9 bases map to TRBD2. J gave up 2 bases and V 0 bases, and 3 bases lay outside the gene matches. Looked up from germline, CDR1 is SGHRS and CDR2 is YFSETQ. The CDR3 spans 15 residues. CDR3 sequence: CASSLGSGSAYEQYF. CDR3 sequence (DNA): TGCGCCAGCAGCTTGGGTAGCGGGAGTGCCTACGAGCAGTACTTC.